This T cell receptor (beta chain) was observed in a study of T cell responses to AZD1222 COVID-19 vaccine (dated by TCRdb to 2020 to 2022). Concerning the study at large: TCR sequencing covered more than 230 trial participants: 200 to 220 given two doses of AZD1222 and 26 given two doses of MenACWY control vaccine. Trial participants were enrolled by age into 18-55, 56-69 and 70-plus year subgroups, with roughly 160, 29 and 62 TCR-sequenced participants respectively. The paper's findings and limits, for the study overall: Conclusions about previously exposed vaccinees are limited because only six or seven AZD1222 recipients were SARS-CoV-2 seropositive at baseline. Because no day 14 peak-response samples were available, repertoires were characterized only after the peak T cell response. Spike-specific TCR breadth and depth rose significantly after two AZD1222 doses compared with day 0 and with MenACWY recipients. The vaccine-associated CD4 TCRs covered the entire spike protein, and the dominant responses fell in regions 160-218 and 743-854. Most participants were white British and females outnumbered males, and the authors suggested that clonal diversity may have been underestimated. The 56-69-year group was small, and its depth increase did not reach significance, likely because of low power. Reportedly, almost half of the unique spike-specific TCRs recognized epitopes lying outside the regions that are mutated in the B.1.351 and B.1.1.7 variants.

The sample's time point label is to be understood as: about 28 days (+/-7) after the second vaccine dose. AZD1222 recipients whose second dose came at about 4 weeks and those whose second dose came at about 12 weeks were combined into one group, since spike-specific TCR depth and breadth did not differ between the two schedules. Samples from vaccinated people were obtained from the UK trials COV001 and COV002, which included a single-blind randomized controlled phase 2/3 trial of AZD1222 (ChAdOx1 nCoV-19) in healthy adults. Trial participant PBMC samples were collected at day 0 and day 28 after the second dose for TCRbeta chain sequencing. The junction carries 13 bases between V and J, which are trimmed by 0 bases and 5 bases respectively. Via the germline V gene, CDR1 is WSHSY and CDR2 SAAADI. From the cysteine through the phenylalanine, the CDR3 covers 15 amino acids. Here the CDR3 DNA is all that survives: 45 bases in frame from base 1.

The CDR3 regions of human TCRbeta chains were analyzed by immunosequencing. From the authors' description of their analysis: Repertoire TCRs were matched against a reference library of SARS-CoV-2-specific TCRs generated with the MIRA antigen-specificity platform. Breadth was defined as the fraction of unique TCRs that were SARS-CoV-2-associated, and depth was defined as the fraction of total T cells that were SARS-CoV-2-associated. Each spike-specific TCR was assigned to its reactive spike region and to a CD4 or CD8 class using the MIRA data. Log10-transformed breadth and depth values were compared by one-way ANOVA with Sidak's multiple comparisons tests. Not all clones reach the TCRdb copy of this immuneACCESS table, which keeps in-frame sequences only. Checked studies attribute under half of the gap to unresolved V genes and leave the rest unexplained. From that table come the V and J calls and clone size; the DNA was used to work out D and trimming. This sample holds 80,000 to 100,000 clones; approximately 83% were observed only once. The ten largest clones capture 12% of the sample.

This clone was seen only once. Its antigen is not yet known. No much larger clonotype is one base removed from it; base qualities were not supplied. The clonotype comes from an adult who received the AZD1222 COVID-19 vaccine. Material: peripheral blood, obtained 28 days after the second AZD1222 dose. The receptor chain draws on TRBV10-2 and TRBJ1-2, with an unclear D gene assignment. The CDR3 here reads CASSESIGSGYGYTF. The bases are TGCGCCAGCAGTGAGTCGATAGGGTCGGGTTATGGCTACACCTTC.